These T cell receptor beta chains were read from a single sample in a study of T cells expressing NK-cell markers. Using the 5' RACE reads, TCRdb records one entry per CDR3 protein without DNA. The sample table sets out some 600,000 distinct CDR3 sequences. The sample consisted of blood T cells: a sorted CD56 or NKG2C T cell subset, CD4+ or CD8+ T cells, or bulk PBMC T cells (not recorded which). The receptors were sampled from a man aged 18 to 30 in good health. Each CDR3 is given with its conserved first and last residue. Fields, in order: V gene, J gene, CDR3 protein.

TRBV20-1,TRBJ2-6,CSARDHLGGSGANVLTF
TRBV6-2/TRBV6-3,TRBJ2-7,CASSKLPGNSPWTHYEQYF
TRBV28,TRBJ2-7,CAILGAGPHEQYF
TRBV4-2,TRBJ2-4,CASSPLGVRTSGRGDDKNIQYF
TRBV20-1,TRBJ2-7,CSAAPGTGVHEQYF
TRBV30,TRBJ1-2,CAWRRGASGYTF
TRBV24-1,TRBJ2-2,CATSDGDFSTGELFF
TRBV12-3/TRBV12-4,TRBJ2-5,CASSFSGSRGTQYF
TRBV7-8,TRBJ1-1,CASSATLQGVGTEAFF
TRBV7-2,TRBJ2-7,CASSFRQGATYEQYF
TRBV7-8,TRBJ2-3,CASRIRGSPTDTQYF
TRBV10-3,TRBJ2-5,CAIMAGQGAGETQYF
TRBV3-1,TRBJ2-1,CASSWGTSEYNEQFF
TRBV2,TRBJ2-5,CASSDGRTQETQYF
TRBV4-3,TRBJ2-7,CASSQETGPYEQYF
TRBV7-8,TRBJ2-7,CASSMTSGIYEQYF
TRBV10-3,TRBJ2-2,CAISDKVQGASGELFF
TRBV7-2,TRBJ2-7,CASSLGTGGHEQYF
TRBV5-1,TRBJ1-1,CASSNKDRTTEAFF
TRBV14,TRBJ2-4,CASREGGPFHIQYF
TRBV20-1,TRBJ2-7,CSARENPSGIYEQYF
TRBV29-1,TRBJ1-2,CSVEMSNYGYTF
TRBV12-3/TRBV12-4,TRBJ1-4,CASKGLNEKLFF
TRBV12-3/TRBV12-4,TRBJ2-1,CASSSPGTDFEQFF
TRBV5-6,TRBJ2-5,CASSLVTAGGAQETQYF
TRBV9,TRBJ1-2,CASSVREPDGYTF
TRBV29-1,TRBJ2-5,CSVGGQGPSQETQYF
TRBV12-3/TRBV12-4,TRBJ2-6,CASSSRRSSGANVLTF
TRBV10-1,TRBJ2-2,CASSESRGGRPNTGELFF
TRBV2,TRBJ2-5,CASAHVAGRGQETQYF
TRBV29-1,TRBJ2-1,CSAMRGGGDNEQFF
TRBV29-1,TRBJ2-1,CSVEKGAEEQFF
TRBV7-9,TRBJ2-3,CASTREGTGLLDTQYF
TRBV7-8,TRBJ2-1,CASSLVSAGRTYNEQFF
TRBV6-1,TRBJ2-1,CASSPTWDRASQFF
TRBV28,TRBJ1-2,CASSPVTGPLAGYTF
TRBV12-3/TRBV12-4,TRBJ2-7,CASSQNSGREQYF
TRBV10-3,TRBJ1-2,CAISEQGGGYGYTF
TRBV24-1,TRBJ2-5,CATSDWDSRTQETQYF
TRBV12-3/TRBV12-4,TRBJ1-6,CASSSEDSYNSPLHF
TRBV7-2,TRBJ2-5,CASRPGNRGLETQYF
TRBV7-9,TRBJ2-3,CASSLVLGAQYF
TRBV29-1,TRBJ2-3,CSVAPSAGRGTQYF
TRBV14,TRBJ2-3,CASSQDLFSGSLDTQYF
TRBV25-1,TRBJ2-3,CASSSFLTSGFTDTQYF
TRBV20-1,TRBJ2-1,CSVIKGEINNEQFF
TRBV12-3/TRBV12-4,TRBJ2-5,CASSSSGVPPETQYF
TRBV9,TRBJ2-3,CASSVEREQAQYF
TRBV4-2,TRBJ2-7,CASSHRGSSEGYEQYF
TRBV10-3,TRBJ1-5,CAISSGGFNQPQHF
TRBV20-1,TRBJ2-3,CSARTGTSGHTQYF
TRBV14,TRBJ2-3,CASSPSGIFYSDTQYF
TRBV6-1,TRBJ1-2,CASSTGSPNYGYTF
TRBV20-1,TRBJ2-3,CSALGLAGVLSGTDTQYF
TRBV28,TRBJ2-5,CASTGQPLETQYF